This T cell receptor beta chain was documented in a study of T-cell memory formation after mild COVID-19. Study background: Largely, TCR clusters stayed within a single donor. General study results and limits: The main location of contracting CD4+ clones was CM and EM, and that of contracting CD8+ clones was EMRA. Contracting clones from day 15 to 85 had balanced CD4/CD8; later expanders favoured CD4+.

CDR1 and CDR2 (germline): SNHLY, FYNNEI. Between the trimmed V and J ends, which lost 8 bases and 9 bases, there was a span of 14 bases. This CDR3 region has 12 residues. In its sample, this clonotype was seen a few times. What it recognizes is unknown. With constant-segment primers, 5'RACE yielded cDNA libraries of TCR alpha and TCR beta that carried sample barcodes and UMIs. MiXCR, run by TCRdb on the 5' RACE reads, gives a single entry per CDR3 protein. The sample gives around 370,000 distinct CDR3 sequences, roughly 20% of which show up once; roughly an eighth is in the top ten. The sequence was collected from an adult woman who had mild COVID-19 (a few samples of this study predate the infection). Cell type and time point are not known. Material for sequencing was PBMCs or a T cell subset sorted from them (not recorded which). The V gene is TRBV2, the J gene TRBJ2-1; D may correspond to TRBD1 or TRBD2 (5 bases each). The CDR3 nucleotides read TGTGCCAGCGACTATGTCCAGGGTGAGCAGTTCTTC. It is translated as CASDYVQGEQFF.